This T cell receptor (beta chain) originates from a study of tumor-infiltrating T cells and Merkel cell polyomavirus listed by TCRdb under 2017. Broadly, across the study: In Merkel cell carcinoma patients, the study examined CD8+ T cells specific for the Merkel cell polyomavirus KLL epitope. TRB sequencing was performed on KLL-tetramer-sorted cells from blood or tumor-infiltrating lymphocytes in 14 to 15 samples, as well as on 12 matched whole-tumor samples. Patients received varied, non-standardized therapies including chemotherapy, radiation and immunotherapies. On average, sorted samples contained 700 to 750 cells from blood (range about 350-8,000) and 5,776 cells from TIL (range roughly 1,800-13,000). Disease stage at presentation varied among the patients, and patient follow-up lasted a median of 2.7 years, ranging from about 1.1 to 6.0 years. Across the study, one tumor sample was obtained as a frozen nodal tumor digest and one as a flash-frozen core biopsy of a metastasis.

CDR3 length: 12 amino acids, cysteine to phenylalanine. CDR3 DNA only is kept here, 36 bases in frame from base 1. In the germline V gene, CDR1 corresponds to SQVTM and CDR2 to ANQGSEA. Germline trimming: 5 bases from V, 6 bases from J; junction bases outside gene matches: 5. The library was obtained by the immunoSEQ multiplex PCR assay. Genomic DNA extraction, TRB sequencing and normalization were performed by Adaptive Biotechnologies (Seattle, WA). The authors processed their data as follows. TRB sequences were counted as tetramer-positive clonotypes only if the estimated count was two or more genomes. Clonality was calculated as one minus the Shannon entropy of productive TRB sequences, normalized by log2 of unique productive sequences. KLL-specific clonotypes in tumors were identified by matching TCRbeta CDR3 amino acid sequences to those from the tetramer-sorted sample of each patient. This is the immuneACCESS table as TCRdb keeps it, with only in-frame sequences that have V and J called. A part of the clones is gone; compared with another copy, unresolved V genes explain less than half, and the rest is unexplained. V and J calls and clone size are given by that table; D and trimming were obtained from the DNA. Here the sample has some 150 clones; approximately 73% occur a single time. Roughly three fifths of the sample belongs to the ten largest clones.

To note about this clone: Per-nucleotide qualities are absent, and no much larger clonotype sits a single base away.

Results and caveats for the whole study, not just this receptor: The study examined just one viral epitope, so T cells targeting other Merkel cell polyomavirus epitopes were not captured. KLL-specific TRB repertoires were diverse and mostly private, with just one public clonotype, shared by two patients, among hundreds of unique sequences. A greater number of unique KLL-specific clonotypes in tumors (roughly 5-110 vs 0-3) was associated with a significant advantage in MCC-specific survival (P = 0.0051). Significantly improved MCC-specific survival was associated with a higher fraction of KLL-specific T cells within tumors (1.9-18% versus about 0-0.15%). The small sample size of the study (n of about twelve patients) is recognized as a limitation.

Robust positive staining for Merkel cell polyomavirus Large T antigen was observed by immunohistochemistry in the tumors of all patients. The study included roughly twelve Merkel cell carcinoma patients whose blood and/or cultured TIL contained robust KLL-tetramer+ populations exceeding 0.04% of CD8+ T cells. All patients were Caucasian, with a median age of around 69 years and a range of about 50 to 80 years. Staining of at least 1.9 million cells was done with anti-CD8 PE antibody, a KLL APC tetramer and 7-AAD viability dye. Cells that were tetramer-positive and CD8-high were sorted on a FACSAriaII and then flash frozen.

The clonotype originates from a woman aged 70-85 years with Merkel cell carcinoma. The sequenced sample was Merkel cell polyomavirus peptide tetramer+ CD8+ T cells sorted from the tumor. This sample's cell subset or site label indicates: CD8+ T cells binding a tetramer loaded with the MCPyV common T-antigen KLL epitope. The rearranged chain carries TRBV29-1 and TRBJ1-2, and TRBD1 aligns with 8 junction nucleotides. The CDR3 here reads CSVPDRVNGYTF. The nucleotide sequence is given as TGCAGCGTTCCGGACAGGGTGAATGGCTACACCTTC.